What follows are 5 T cell receptor beta chains derived from one specimen sequenced in a study of graft-versus-host responses after intestinal transplantation. TCRdb's table, derived via immunoSEQ multiplex PCR, lists solely in-frame clones and lacks some. The table lists 49,000 or so clones, 90% to 95% of them singletons. This specimen consisted of PBMCs, obtained about 120 weeks after a first intestinal transplant, on the day of a second. The receptor source for this set is a human patient who received an intestinal transplant, so some T cells may come from the graft donor.

CDR3 nucleotides: TGTGCCAGCAGCCAGGCTGGGGACAGGGACCGGAATGAGCAGTTCTTC. Its translation: CASSQAGDRDRNEQFF. V usage is TRBV11-3 and J usage is TRBJ2-1, with 9 bases identical to TRBD1. The CDR3 loop spans 16 amino acids. CDR1 and CDR2 from the germline V gene are SGHNT and YENEEA. The junction had 12 bases not matched to a gene; V was cut back by 5 bases and J by 7 bases.

The chain joins TRBV2 to TRBJ2-5; 13 positions match TRBD2. The end of the DNA is better explained by TRBJ2-7, so the J call may be wrong. Looked up from germline, CDR1 is SNHLY and CDR2 is FYNNEI. This CDR3 is built from 15 residues. CDR3 coding DNA: TGTGCCAGCAGTGAATGGACTAGCGGGAGCTACGAGCAGTACTTC. It yields the protein CASSEWTSGSYEQYF.

The chain has TRBV9 and TRBJ1-1; no firm D call. V gave up 1 base and J gave up 10 bases, with 17 bases separating them. Germline V gives CDR1 SGDLS, CDR2 YYNGEE. The CDR3 contains 14 residues. The DNA for the CDR3 is TGTGCCAGCAGCGTAAGTACGGTTTCGGTGTCAGCTTTCTTT. Amino acids: CASSVSTVSVSAFF.

This clone has only one observation. The chain is built from TRBV14 and TRBJ2-7, with D possibly TRBD2 on 5 matching bases. The germline CDR1 and CDR2 sequences are SGHDN and FVKESK. The CDR3 is 16 amino acids. V lost 1 base to trimming and J lost 4 bases, with 17 bases between them. The CDR3: CASSQVAGVIVYEQYF. The CDR3 DNA follows: TGTGCCAGCAGCCAAGTTGCGGGCGTGATTGTGTACGAGCAGTACTTC.

The chain couples TRBV10-3 to TRBJ1-5; D unclear. The germline V and J ends were trimmed by 2 bases and 3 bases, with 11 bases remaining between them. Germline values: CDR1 ENHRY, CDR2 SYGVKD. The CDR3 is 15 residues long. CDR3 DNA sequence: TGTGCCATCAGTGAGGGAGGAAGATACAATCAGCCCCAGCATTTT. As protein: CAISEGGRYNQPQHF.